Listed below are T cell receptor beta chains from one sample, sequenced in a study of CD8+ T cells in alopecia areata. TCRdb keeps only in-frame clones here, not all; method: immunoSEQ multiplex PCR. This table has about 180,000 clones, about 60% appearing once. The material was CD4+ T cells sorted from blood, obtained at week 0. These receptors were obtained from a human donor with alopecia areata. Both conserved end residues are part of each CDR3. D genes are given only for firm matches. The size entry is marked missing in some rows and otherwise reads once, few, many or a size class.

d_call: -; v_call: TRBV10-3; j_call: TRBJ2-1; clone_size: -; cdr3_nt: TGTGCCATCAGTGGGACGGGGGTCAACAATGAGCAGTTCTTC; cdr3_aa: CAISGTGVNNEQFF
d_call: -; v_call: TRBV6-5; j_call: TRBJ2-3; clone_size: -; cdr3_nt: TGTGCCAGCAGAGTGGACGGGATATCCACAGATACGCAGTATTTT; cdr3_aa: CASRVDGISTDTQYF
d_call: TRBD2; v_call: TRBV4-1; j_call: TRBJ2-7; clone_size: -; cdr3_nt: TGCGCCAGCAGCCAAGAGACTAGCGGAACCTACGAGCAGTACTTC; cdr3_aa: CASSQETSGTYEQYF
d_call: -; v_call: TRBV30; j_call: TRBJ1-5; clone_size: few; cdr3_nt: TGTGCCTGGAGTGTGATAGGCGATCAGCCCCAGCATTTT; cdr3_aa: CAWSVIGDQPQHF
d_call: -; v_call: TRBV7-3; j_call: TRBJ2-2; clone_size: few; cdr3_nt: TGTGCCAGCAGCTTATCCGGAGCCTCCGGGGAGCTGTTTTTT; cdr3_aa: CASSLSGASGELFF
d_call: -; v_call: TRBV15; j_call: TRBJ2-3; clone_size: -; cdr3_nt: TGTGCCACCAGCAGAGATTCCAAGGGAGATACGCAGTATTTT; cdr3_aa: CATSRDSKGDTQYF
d_call: -; v_call: TRBV14; j_call: TRBJ2-5; clone_size: few; cdr3_nt: TGTGCCAGCAGCCCTCTCGGGGGAAACGTGGAGACCCAGTACTTC; cdr3_aa: CASSPLGGNVETQYF
d_call: -; v_call: TRBV29-1; j_call: TRBJ1-1; clone_size: -; cdr3_nt: TGCAGCGCCAGTGCGGGACCTAGGGAAACTGAAGCTTTCTTT; cdr3_aa: CSASAGPRETEAFF
d_call: -; v_call: TRBV5-1; j_call: TRBJ1-1; clone_size: -; cdr3_nt: TGCGCCAGCAGTGACTCAGGGGCGAGGACTGAAGCTTTCTTT; cdr3_aa: CASSDSGARTEAFF
d_call: -; v_call: TRBV7-9; j_call: TRBJ1-6; clone_size: -; cdr3_nt: TGTGCCAGCAGCTCAGACAGTTACAATTCACCCCTCCACTTT; cdr3_aa: CASSSDSYNSPLHF
d_call: TRBD1; v_call: TRBV30; j_call: TRBJ1-2; clone_size: -; cdr3_nt: TGTGCCTGGAACACCGACAGGGGAGCCTATGGCTACACCTTC; cdr3_aa: CAWNTDRGAYGYTF
d_call: -; v_call: TRBV29-1; j_call: TRBJ2-2; clone_size: -; cdr3_nt: TGCAGCGGGCGTAGGGGCATCACCGGGGAGCTGTTTTTT; cdr3_aa: CSGRRGITGELFF
d_call: -; v_call: TRBV5-1; j_call: TRBJ2-2; clone_size: -; cdr3_nt: TGCGCCAGCAGGCCCACATGGAACACCGGGGAGCTGTTTTTT; cdr3_aa: CASRPTWNTGELFF
d_call: -; v_call: TRBV5-6; j_call: TRBJ2-4; clone_size: few; cdr3_nt: TGTGCCAGCAGCTTCCTGACACGGTTAGCCAAAAACATTCAGTACTTC; cdr3_aa: CASSFLTRLAKNIQYF
d_call: TRBD1; v_call: TRBV30; j_call: TRBJ1-3; clone_size: -; cdr3_nt: TGTGCCTGGTGTAAGGGGGCCGGAAACACCATATATTTT; cdr3_aa: CAWCKGAGNTIYF
d_call: TRBD1; v_call: TRBV6-6; j_call: TRBJ1-1; clone_size: -; cdr3_nt: TGTGCCAGCAGTCAGCAGGGGGATGTCACTGAAGCTTTCTTT; cdr3_aa: CASSQQGDVTEAFF
d_call: -; v_call: TRBV6-1; j_call: TRBJ1-5; clone_size: few; cdr3_nt: TGTGCCAGCAGACTAGAGAGGGGCCGGGGTCAGCCCCAGCATTTT; cdr3_aa: CASRLERGRGQPQHF
d_call: -; v_call: TRBV1; j_call: TRBJ2-2; clone_size: -; cdr3_nt: TGCACCAGCAGCCAAGGGACAGGGTTGACCGGGGAGCTGTTTTTT; cdr3_aa: CTSSQGTGLTGELFF
d_call: -; v_call: TRBV6-5; j_call: TRBJ1-6; clone_size: -; cdr3_nt: TGTGCCAGCAGTTACTCGATGGGACGGTCTAATTCACCCCTCCACTTT; cdr3_aa: CASSYSMGRSNSPLHF
d_call: -; v_call: TRBV5-4; j_call: TRBJ2-5; clone_size: -; cdr3_nt: TGTGCCAGCAGCTTGGAGGCGGGCCTGGAGACCCAGTACTTC; cdr3_aa: CASSLEAGLETQYF
d_call: -; v_call: TRBV19; j_call: TRBJ1-2; clone_size: -; cdr3_nt: TGTGCCAGTAGAGGCGGTAACTATGGCTACACCTTC; cdr3_aa: CASRGGNYGYTF
d_call: TRBD1; v_call: TRBV25-1; j_call: TRBJ2-1; clone_size: -; cdr3_nt: TGTGCCAGCAGTCCCGGGACAGGGGGATACAATGAGCAGTTCTTC; cdr3_aa: CASSPGTGGYNEQFF
d_call: -; v_call: TRBV19; j_call: TRBJ1-1; clone_size: few; cdr3_nt: TGTGCCAGTAGTACTTCGAGGGAGACTGAAGCTTTCTTT; cdr3_aa: CASSTSRETEAFF
d_call: TRBD2; v_call: TRBV5-1; j_call: TRBJ2-1; clone_size: -; cdr3_nt: TGCGCCAGCAGCTTGGTCCCTAGCGGGGACACCTACAATGAGCAGTTCTTC; cdr3_aa: CASSLVPSGDTYNEQFF
d_call: -; v_call: TRBV7-9; j_call: TRBJ2-7; clone_size: -; cdr3_nt: TGTGCCAGCAGACCTCCGGGACCGAGCTCCTACGAGCAGTACTTC; cdr3_aa: CASRPPGPSSYEQYF
d_call: -; v_call: TRBV19; j_call: TRBJ2-7; clone_size: -; cdr3_nt: TGTGCCAGTCAGGCCAGACCCTACGAGCAGTACTTC; cdr3_aa: CASQARPYEQYF
d_call: TRBD1; v_call: TRBV5-1; j_call: TRBJ2-1; clone_size: once; cdr3_nt: TGCGCCAGCAGCGAGGGACAGGGGCAAGGCAATGAGCAGTTCTTC; cdr3_aa: CASSEGQGQGNEQFF
d_call: -; v_call: TRBV9; j_call: TRBJ1-2; clone_size: -; cdr3_nt: TGTGCCAGCAGCCCAGACAGCTTCTATGGCTACACCTTC; cdr3_aa: CASSPDSFYGYTF
d_call: -; v_call: TRBV6-5; j_call: TRBJ2-7; clone_size: -; cdr3_nt: TGTGCCAGCGGGGCCCGCCACTACGAGCAGTACTTC; cdr3_aa: CASGARHYEQYF
d_call: TRBD1; v_call: TRBV13; j_call: TRBJ2-5; clone_size: few; cdr3_nt: TGTGCCAGCAGTCACGCCGGGACAGAAGGAGAGACCCAGTACTTC; cdr3_aa: CASSHAGTEGETQYF
d_call: -; v_call: TRBV6-5; j_call: TRBJ1-6; clone_size: -; cdr3_nt: TGTGCCAGCAGGCGCTCGGGGGGTTCACCCCTCCACTTT; cdr3_aa: CASRRSGGSPLHF
d_call: TRBD1; v_call: TRBV27; j_call: TRBJ2-7; clone_size: -; cdr3_nt: TGTGCCAGCAGTACCAGACAGGGGCCACCCTACGAGCAGTACTTC; cdr3_aa: CASSTRQGPPYEQYF
d_call: -; v_call: TRBV2; j_call: TRBJ1-1; clone_size: -; cdr3_nt: TGTGCCAGCAGTGAAGCGAGAAGGAACACTGAAGCTTTCTTT; cdr3_aa: CASSEARRNTEAFF
d_call: -; v_call: TRBV10-3; j_call: TRBJ1-1; clone_size: -; cdr3_nt: TGTGCCATCAGTGAGTCTAGTAGTACAGATACGAAAGCTTTCTTT; cdr3_aa: CAISESSSTDTKAFF
d_call: TRBD1; v_call: TRBV30; j_call: TRBJ1-1; clone_size: once; cdr3_nt: TGTGCCTGGAGTCTTATCGGACAGGGGAGAGCTTTCTTT; cdr3_aa: CAWSLIGQGRAFF
d_call: TRBD1; v_call: TRBV7-2; j_call: TRBJ2-5; clone_size: -; cdr3_nt: TGTGCCAGCAGCGACGTGGACAGGGGAAGGCAAGAGACCCAGTACTTC; cdr3_aa: CASSDVDRGRQETQYF
d_call: -; v_call: TRBV5-1; j_call: TRBJ2-2; clone_size: few; cdr3_nt: TGCGCCAGCAGCTTGGACTCCCACACCGGGGAGCTGTTTTTT; cdr3_aa: CASSLDSHTGELFF
d_call: TRBD1; v_call: TRBV29-1; j_call: TRBJ2-7; clone_size: few; cdr3_nt: TGCAGCGTTGGAGGGACAGGGGGCTCCTACGAGCAGTACTTC; cdr3_aa: CSVGGTGGSYEQYF
d_call: -; v_call: TRBV6-5; j_call: TRBJ1-2; clone_size: -; cdr3_nt: TGTGCCAGCAATCCAGGGAGAAGCTATGGCTACACCTTC; cdr3_aa: CASNPGRSYGYTF
d_call: -; v_call: TRBV29-1; j_call: TRBJ1-2; clone_size: -; cdr3_nt: TGCAGCGTTGTGAGGGGGAACTATGGCTACACCTTC; cdr3_aa: CSVVRGNYGYTF
d_call: -; v_call: TRBV6-4; j_call: TRBJ1-2; clone_size: -; cdr3_nt: TGTGCCAGCAGGGGAGATGCGGGGGGCTACACCTTC; cdr3_aa: CASRGDAGGYTF
d_call: -; v_call: TRBV9; j_call: TRBJ2-5; clone_size: -; cdr3_nt: TGTGCCAGCAGCCCCACCTCCGGGACCTTTCGCGAGACCCAGTACTTC; cdr3_aa: CASSPTSGTFRETQYF
d_call: -; v_call: TRBV5-6; j_call: TRBJ2-1; clone_size: -; cdr3_nt: TGTGCCAGCAGCTCCTTTCATGAGCAGTTCTTC; cdr3_aa: CASSSFHEQFF
d_call: TRBD2; v_call: TRBV4-2; j_call: TRBJ2-5; clone_size: few; cdr3_nt: TGTGCCAGCAGCCAATATGTCGGCGCGGGGGGTGAAGAGACCCAGTACTTC; cdr3_aa: CASSQYVGAGGEETQYF
d_call: -; v_call: TRBV29-1; j_call: TRBJ2-3; clone_size: -; cdr3_nt: TGCAGCGTTGAAGCTCGGCTAGCAAGGGATACGCAGTATTTT; cdr3_aa: CSVEARLARDTQYF
d_call: -; v_call: TRBV29-1; j_call: TRBJ1-2; clone_size: few; cdr3_nt: TGCAGCGTTGGCTGGCGAGGGCCCGGCAATGGCTACACCTTC; cdr3_aa: CSVGWRGPGNGYTF
d_call: TRBD2; v_call: TRBV5-6; j_call: TRBJ2-5; clone_size: -; cdr3_nt: TGTGCCAGCAGCTTGGAGACTAGCGGTGCAGAGACCCAGTACTTC; cdr3_aa: CASSLETSGAETQYF
d_call: -; v_call: TRBV5-4; j_call: TRBJ2-3; clone_size: -; cdr3_nt: TGTGCCAGCAGCTTGGAGAACCCGGGCAGCACAGATACGCAGTATTTT; cdr3_aa: CASSLENPGSTDTQYF
d_call: -; v_call: TRBV5-6; j_call: TRBJ1-2; clone_size: -; cdr3_nt: TGTGCCAGCAGCTTGGGAGGGGAGAGCTATGGCTACACCTTC; cdr3_aa: CASSLGGESYGYTF
d_call: -; v_call: TRBV6-5; j_call: TRBJ2-1; clone_size: -; cdr3_nt: TGTGCCAACGGGACTCCGCTCACGGAGCAGTTCTTC; cdr3_aa: CANGTPLTEQFF
d_call: -; v_call: TRBV25-1; j_call: TRBJ1-1; clone_size: few; cdr3_nt: TGTGCCAGCAGTGAAGGGGGAAGGACACCCTCGGGTACTGAAGCTTTCTTT; cdr3_aa: CASSEGGRTPSGTEAFF
d_call: TRBD1; v_call: TRBV4-1; j_call: TRBJ1-2; clone_size: -; cdr3_nt: TGCGCCAGCAGCCCTAGACAGGGGGAATTTTATGGCTACACCTTC; cdr3_aa: CASSPRQGEFYGYTF
d_call: TRBD1; v_call: TRBV19; j_call: TRBJ1-2; clone_size: -; cdr3_nt: TGTGCCAGTAGTATACCCCGGACAGGGATAAGCTATGGCTACACCTTC; cdr3_aa: CASSIPRTGISYGYTF
d_call: -; v_call: TRBV30; j_call: TRBJ2-3; clone_size: -; cdr3_nt: TGTGCCTGGAGTGTCCTCGGGGATACGCAGTATTTT; cdr3_aa: CAWSVLGDTQYF
d_call: -; v_call: TRBV30; j_call: TRBJ1-1; clone_size: once; cdr3_nt: TGTGCCTGGAGTGTACACAGGAACACTGAAGCTTTCTTT; cdr3_aa: CAWSVHRNTEAFF
d_call: -; v_call: TRBV30; j_call: TRBJ2-5; clone_size: -; cdr3_nt: TGTGCCTGGAGTTCCATCCGGGGACACCTCCAAGAGACCCAGTACTTC; cdr3_aa: CAWSSIRGHLQETQYF
d_call: -; v_call: TRBV18; j_call: TRBJ1-2; clone_size: -; cdr3_nt: TGTGCCAGCTCACCTGACAGGAACTATGGCTACACCTTC; cdr3_aa: CASSPDRNYGYTF
d_call: TRBD2; v_call: TRBV5-1; j_call: TRBJ2-5; clone_size: once; cdr3_nt: TGCGCCAGCAGCAAGCGGGGGCTCCAAGAGACCCAGTACTTC; cdr3_aa: CASSKRGLQETQYF